The following is a T cell receptor beta chain sequence with its context. The record originates from a study of OX40 agonist ivuxolimab in advanced cancers. The CDR3 is 13 residues long. CDR1 and CDR2 (germline): SEHNR, FQNEAQ (reference sequence). The table came from immunoSEQ multiplex PCR; TCRdb's copy has only in-frame clones and leaves some out. The sample lists about 23,000 clones; around 77% were seen once. This chain uses TRBV7-9 with TRBJ2-5; D unclear. Judging by the DNA end, TRBJ2-7 fits better; the J call may be wrong. The source of this sequence is an adult with an advanced solid tumor such as melanoma, head and neck, liver or kidney cancer. The material sequenced was CD4+ or CD8+ T cells sorted from blood, taken in a trial of the OX40 agonist ivuxolimab. The CDR3 nucleotides are TGTGCCAGCAGCTTAGACGGCGACTACGAGCAGTACTTC. This encodes CASSLDGDYEQYF.